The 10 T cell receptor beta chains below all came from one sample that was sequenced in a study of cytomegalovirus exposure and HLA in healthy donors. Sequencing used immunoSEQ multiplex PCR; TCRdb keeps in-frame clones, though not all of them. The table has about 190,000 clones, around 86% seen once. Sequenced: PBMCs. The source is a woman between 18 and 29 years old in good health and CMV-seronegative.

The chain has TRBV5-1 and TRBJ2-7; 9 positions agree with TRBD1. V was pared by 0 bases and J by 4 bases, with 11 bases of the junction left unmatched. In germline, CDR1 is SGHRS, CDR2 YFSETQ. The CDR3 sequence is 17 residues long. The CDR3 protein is CASSLAARDRGVYEQYF. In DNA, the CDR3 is TGCGCCAGCAGCTTGGCCGCTCGAGACAGGGGGGTATACGAGCAGTACTTC.

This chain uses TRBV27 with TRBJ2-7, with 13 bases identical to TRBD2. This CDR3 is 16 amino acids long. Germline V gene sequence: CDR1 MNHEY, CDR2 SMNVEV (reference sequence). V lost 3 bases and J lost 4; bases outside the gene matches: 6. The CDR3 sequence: CASSFGLAGEGYEQYF. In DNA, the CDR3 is TGTGCCAGCAGTTTCGGACTAGCGGGAGAAGGATACGAGCAGTACTTC.

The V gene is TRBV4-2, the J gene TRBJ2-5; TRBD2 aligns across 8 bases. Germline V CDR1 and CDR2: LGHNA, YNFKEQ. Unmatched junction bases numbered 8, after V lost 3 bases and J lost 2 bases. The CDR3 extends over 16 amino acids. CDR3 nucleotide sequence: TGTGCCAGCAGCCAGGCGACGGGGGGGGATCAAGAGACCCAGTACTTC. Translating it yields CASSQATGGDQETQYF.

CDR3 amino acids: CASSLVSGRPGNEQFF. The DNA of the CDR3 is TGCGCCAGCAGCCTAGTTAGCGGGAGACCCGGGAATGAGCAGTTCTTC. J is TRBJ2-1 and V is TRBV5-1, with 9 positions matching TRBD2. The V and J ends lost 4 bases and 7 bases, in that order; junction bases with no gene match: 12. Germline CDR1 reads SGHRS; CDR2 reads YFSETQ. The CDR3 contains 16 residues.

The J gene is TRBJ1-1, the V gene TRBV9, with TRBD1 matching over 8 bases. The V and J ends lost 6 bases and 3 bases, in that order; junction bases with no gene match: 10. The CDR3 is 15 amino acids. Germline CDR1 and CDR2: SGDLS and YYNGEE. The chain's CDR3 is CASMTQGAGDTEAFF. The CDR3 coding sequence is TGTGCCAGCATGACCCAGGGGGCTGGGGACACTGAAGCTTTCTTT. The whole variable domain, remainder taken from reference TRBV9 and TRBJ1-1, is DSGVTQTPKHLITATGQRVTLRCSPRSGDLSVYWYQQSLDQGLQFLIQYYNGEERAKGNILERFSAQQFPDLHSELNLSSLELGDSALYFCASMTQGAGDTEAFFGQGTRLTVV.

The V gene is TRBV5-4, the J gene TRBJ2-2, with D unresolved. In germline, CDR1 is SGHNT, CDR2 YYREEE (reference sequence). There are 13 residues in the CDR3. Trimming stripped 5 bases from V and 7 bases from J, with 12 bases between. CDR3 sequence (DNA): TGTGCCAGCAGTTCCGACGGAGTCGGGGAGCTGTTTTTT. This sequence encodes CASSSDGVGELFF. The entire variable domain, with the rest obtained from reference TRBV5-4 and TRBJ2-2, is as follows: ETGVTQSPTHLIKTRGQQVTLRCSSQSGHNTVSWYQQALGQGPQFIFQYYREEENGRGNFPPRFSGLQFPNYSSELNVNALELDDSALYLCASSSDGVGELFFGEGSRLTVL.

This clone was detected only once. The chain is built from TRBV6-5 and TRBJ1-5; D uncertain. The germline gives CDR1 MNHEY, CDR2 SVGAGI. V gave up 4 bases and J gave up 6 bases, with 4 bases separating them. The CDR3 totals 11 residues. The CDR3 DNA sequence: TGTGCCAGCAGTTCGGGTCAGCCCCAGCATTTT. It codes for CASSSGQPQHF.

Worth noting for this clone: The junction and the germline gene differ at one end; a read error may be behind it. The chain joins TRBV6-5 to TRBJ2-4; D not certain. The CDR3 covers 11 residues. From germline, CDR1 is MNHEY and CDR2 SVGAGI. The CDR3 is CASRARNIQYF. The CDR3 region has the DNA TGTGCCAGCAGGGCCAGAAACATTCAGTACTTC.

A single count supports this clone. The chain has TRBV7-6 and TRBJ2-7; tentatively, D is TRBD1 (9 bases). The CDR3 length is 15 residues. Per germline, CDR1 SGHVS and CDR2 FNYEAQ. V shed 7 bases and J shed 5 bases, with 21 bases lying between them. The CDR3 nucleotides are TGTGCCAGCACCTCCGGGGGGGACAGGGTCCACGAGCAGTACTTC. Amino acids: CASTSGGDRVHEQYF.

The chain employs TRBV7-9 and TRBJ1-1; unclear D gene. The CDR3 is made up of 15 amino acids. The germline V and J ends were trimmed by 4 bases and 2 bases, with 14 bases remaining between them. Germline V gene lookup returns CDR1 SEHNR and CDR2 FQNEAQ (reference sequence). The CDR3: CASSSNFDTNTEAFF. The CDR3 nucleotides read TGTGCCAGCAGCTCCAACTTTGATACTAACACTGAAGCTTTCTTT.